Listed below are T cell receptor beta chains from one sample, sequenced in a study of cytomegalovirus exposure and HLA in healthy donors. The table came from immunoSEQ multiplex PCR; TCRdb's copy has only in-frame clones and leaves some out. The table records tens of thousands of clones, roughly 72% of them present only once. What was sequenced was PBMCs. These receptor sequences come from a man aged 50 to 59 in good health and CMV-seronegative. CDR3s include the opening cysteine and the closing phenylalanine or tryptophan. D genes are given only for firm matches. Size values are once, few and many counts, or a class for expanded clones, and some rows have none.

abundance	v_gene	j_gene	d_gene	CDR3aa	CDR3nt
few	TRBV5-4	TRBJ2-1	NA	CASSPTGFGEQFF	TGTGCCAGCAGCCCTACAGGGTTTGGTGAGCAGTTCTTC
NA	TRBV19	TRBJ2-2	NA	CASSIDRGLNTGELFF	TGTGCCAGTAGTATAGATAGGGGTCTGAACACCGGGGAGCTGTTTTTT
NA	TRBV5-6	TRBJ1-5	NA	CASGSRDSSKQPQHF	TGTGCCAGCGGCTCCCGGGACTCAAGCAAGCAGCCCCAGCATTTT
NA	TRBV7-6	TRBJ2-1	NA	CASSLSIRVSSYNEQFF	TGTGCCAGCAGCTTATCAATCAGGGTGAGCTCCTACAATGAGCAGTTCTTC
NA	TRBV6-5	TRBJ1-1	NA	CASSSGRSTEAFF	TGTGCCAGCAGTTCAGGGCGGAGCACTGAAGCTTTCTTT
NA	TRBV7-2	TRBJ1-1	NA	CASSFRTEAFF	TGTGCCAGCAGCTTCCGGACTGAAGCTTTCTTT
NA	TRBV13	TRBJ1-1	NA	CASSTQENTEAFF	TGTGCCAGCAGCACACAGGAGAACACTGAAGCTTTCTTT
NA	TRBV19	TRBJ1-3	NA	CASIQRQRASGNTIYF	TGTGCCAGTATACAACGACAGAGAGCCTCTGGAAACACCATATATTTT
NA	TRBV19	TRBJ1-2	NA	CASSISHYGYTF	TGTGCCAGTAGTATTTCTCACTATGGCTACACCTTC
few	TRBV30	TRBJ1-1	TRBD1	CAWRPPDRVNTEAFF	TGTGCCTGGAGGCCCCCCGACAGGGTAAACACTGAAGCTTTCTTT
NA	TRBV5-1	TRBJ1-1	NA	CASSLAPEVTEAFF	TGCGCCAGCAGCTTGGCCCCCGAGGTCACTGAAGCTTTCTTT
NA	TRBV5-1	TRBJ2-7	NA	CASSLGLEYEQYF	TGCGCCAGCAGCTTGGGACTAGAATACGAGCAGTACTTC
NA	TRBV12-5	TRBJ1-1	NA	CASGLGTVAATEAFF	TGTGCTAGTGGTTTGGGGACAGTGGCGGCGACTGAAGCTTTCTTT
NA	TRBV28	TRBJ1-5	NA	CASSLGKRGGNQPQHF	TGTGCCAGCAGTTTAGGTAAAAGGGGGGGGAATCAGCCCCAGCATTTT
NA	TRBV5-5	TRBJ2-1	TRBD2	CASSPMTSGSDEQFF	TGTGCCAGCAGCCCTATGACTAGCGGGAGCGATGAGCAGTTCTTC
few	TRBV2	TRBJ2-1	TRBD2	CASSETPAGGGEQFF	TGTGCCAGCAGTGAAACCCCAGCGGGGGGTGGGGAGCAGTTCTTC
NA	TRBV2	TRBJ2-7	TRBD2	CASSEEREVLEQYF	TGTGCCAGCAGTGAGGAGCGGGAGGTTCTCGAGCAGTACTTC
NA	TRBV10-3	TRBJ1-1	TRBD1	CAINPTGIGTEAFF	TGTGCCATCAACCCGACAGGGATCGGCACTGAAGCTTTCTTT
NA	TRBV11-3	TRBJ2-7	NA	CASSLGPPGEQYF	TGTGCCAGCAGCTTAGGACCTCCAGGCGAGCAGTACTTC
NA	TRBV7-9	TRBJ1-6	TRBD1	CASSNDRERNSPLHF	TGTGCCAGCAGCAACGACAGGGAGAGAAATTCACCCCTCCACTTT
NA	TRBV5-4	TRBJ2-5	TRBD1	CASSLGTGGGETQYF	TGTGCCAGCAGCCTCGGGACAGGGGGAGGAGAGACCCAGTACTTC
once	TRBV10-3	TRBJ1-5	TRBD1	CAISADRDDQPQHF	TGTGCCATCAGTGCGGACAGGGATGATCAGCCCCAGCATTTT
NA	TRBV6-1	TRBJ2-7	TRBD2	CASSAGLAGERYEQYF	TGTGCCAGCAGTGCGGGACTAGCGGGGGAGCGCTACGAGCAGTACTTC
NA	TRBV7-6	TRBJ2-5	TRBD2	CASKPGLAEETQYF	TGTGCCAGCAAACCGGGACTAGCGGAAGAGACCCAGTACTTC
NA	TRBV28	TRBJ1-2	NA	CASSLSAGSYTF	TGTGCCAGCAGTTTATCCGCGGGGAGCTACACCTTC
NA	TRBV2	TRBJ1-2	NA	CASSGHSSNYGYTF	TGTGCCAGCAGTGGCCACAGCTCGAACTATGGCTACACCTTC
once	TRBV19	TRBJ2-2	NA	CASSIRRGGPGELFF	TGTGCCAGTAGTATACGGAGGGGTGGACCCGGGGAGCTGTTTTTT
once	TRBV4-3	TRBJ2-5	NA	CASSQDGYTGEGETQYF	TGCGCCAGCAGCCAAGATGGTTATACGGGAGAAGGAGAGACCCAGTACTTC
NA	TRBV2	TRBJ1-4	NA	CASTRGLGEKLFF	TGTGCCAGCACCAGAGGGCTGGGTGAAAAACTGTTTTTT
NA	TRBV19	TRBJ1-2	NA	CASSNGGFNYGYTF	TGTGCCAGTAGTAACGGGGGGTTTAACTATGGCTACACCTTC
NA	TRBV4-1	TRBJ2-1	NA	CASSQEGEGDYEQFF	TGCGCCAGCAGCCAAGAAGGCGAAGGGGACTATGAGCAGTTCTTC
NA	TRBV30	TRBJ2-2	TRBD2	CAWSRSGGVTGELFF	TGTGCCTGGAGTCGGTCCGGGGGGGTCACCGGGGAGCTGTTTTTT
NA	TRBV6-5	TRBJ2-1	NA	CASSSDLSSYNEQFF	TGTGCCAGCAGTAGCGACTTGAGCTCCTACAATGAGCAGTTCTTC
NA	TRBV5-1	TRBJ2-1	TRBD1	CATQFVGGTNNEQFF	TGCGCCACCCAATTTGTAGGGGGCACCAACAATGAGCAGTTCTTC
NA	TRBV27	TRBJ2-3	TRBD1	CASSPGTGATDTQYF	TGTGCCAGCAGCCCGGGGACAGGGGCCACAGATACGCAGTATTTT
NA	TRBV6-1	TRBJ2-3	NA	CASQAPTSTDTQYF	TGTGCCAGCCAGGCGCCCACTAGCACAGATACGCAGTATTTT
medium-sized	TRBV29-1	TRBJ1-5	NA	CSALTGDQPQHF	TGCAGCGCTTTGACTGGAGATCAGCCCCAGCATTTT
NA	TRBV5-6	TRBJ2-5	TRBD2	CASRGVGGRDQETQYF	TGTGCCAGCAGGGGGGTGGGCGGGAGGGATCAAGAGACCCAGTACTTC
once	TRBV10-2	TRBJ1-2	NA	CASRGLSNYGYTF	TGCGCCAGCAGGGGACTGTCTAACTATGGCTACACCTTC
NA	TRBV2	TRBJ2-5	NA	CATTTTNLVETQYF	TGTGCCACCACTACGACCAACCTGGTGGAGACCCAGTACTTC
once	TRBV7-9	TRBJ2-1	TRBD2	CASSLVLAPYNEQFF	TGTGCCAGCAGCTTAGTACTAGCGCCTTACAATGAGCAGTTCTTC